One sample yielded the 18 T cell receptor beta chains listed below, sequenced in a study of cytomegalovirus exposure and HLA in healthy donors. Primers: 60 Vbeta forward and 13 Jbeta reverse. Data came from immunoSEQ multiplex PCR; TCRdb stores just in-frame clones and leaves some out. The sample lists some 160,000 clones; roughly four fifths were seen once. Source material: PBMCs. These receptors all come from a man in his forties or fifties in good health and CMV-seronegative.

The chain couples TRBV7-2 to TRBJ2-1; D is possibly TRBD2 (6 bases). CDR3 length: 14 residues. Germline assignment: CDR1 SGHTA and CDR2 FQGNSA. Trimming left V 5 bases short and J 5 bases short, with 13 bases between. DNA of the CDR3: TGTGCCAGCAGCAGAGGGAGGATGAACAATGAGCAGTTCTTC. This encodes CASSRGRMNNEQFF.

CDR3 nucleotides: TGTGCTAGTGGTTTGCGGGGGGCAGGTGGAACGCAGTATTTT. Protein product: CASGLRGAGGTQYF. The chain has TRBV12-5 and TRBJ2-3; weak D call: TRBD2 (7 bases). The CDR3 spans 14 residues. The germline gives CDR1 LGHNT, CDR2 FRNRAP. V gave up 2 bases and J gave up 9 bases, with 15 bases separating them.

The chain combines TRBV7-9 with TRBJ2-1, with 9 bases matching TRBD1. In germline, CDR1 is SEHNR, CDR2 FQNEAQ (reference sequence). The CDR3 covers 19 residues. V lost 3 bases, J lost 2 bases, and 14 bases stayed unmatched. For the CDR3, the DNA is TGTGCCAGCAGCTTGCCCCCGGATCGACAGGGGGACACCTACAATGAGCAGTTCTTC. The encoded protein is CASSLPPDRQGDTYNEQFF.

The genes are TRBV7-3 and TRBJ2-2; 11 bases agree with TRBD2. The ends lost 5 bases at V and 7 bases at J; junction bases unmatched: 9. This CDR3 region has 16 residues. Germline CDR1 SGHTA, CDR2 FQGTGA. The CDR3 DNA follows: TGTGCCAGCAGCGCCGTTAGCGGGAGGGCCGACGGGGAGCTGTTTTTT. Translation gives CASSAVSGRADGELFF.

As concerns this clone: At one of its ends the junction is not consistent with the germline gene, which may arise from a read error. This chain links TRBV6-1 with TRBJ2-4, with 9 positions matching TRBD2. Germline CDR1 reads MNHNS; CDR2 reads SASEGT. The CDR3 has 17 residues. Here the CDR3 reads CASSDLAGSLGGNSQYF. As DNA, the CDR3 is TGTGCCAGCAGTGACCTAGCGGGGTCCCTGGGCGGAAACAGTCAGTACTTC.

CDR3 bases: TGTGCCAGCAGCGTAGAGACAGGGGTCGGTGAGCAGTTCTTC. This codes for CASSVETGVGEQFF. The chain has TRBV9 and TRBJ2-1; 8 positions agree with TRBD1. There are 14 residues in the CDR3. The V gene end was trimmed by 0 bases and the J gene end by 9 bases; junction bases not matched to a gene: 5. Per germline, CDR1 SGDLS and CDR2 YYNGEE.

The chain joins TRBV2 to TRBJ2-3; D perhaps matches TRBD2 (6 bases). Germline V CDR1 and CDR2: SNHLY, FYNNEI. CDR3 length: 17 residues. V shed 4 bases and J shed 2 bases, with 19 bases lying between them. The CDR3, as DNA: TGTGCCAGCAGTGGGTCCTTCCGGGAGCGAGTCACAGATACGCAGTATTTT. Its translation: CASSGSFRERVTDTQYF.

The J gene is TRBJ2-5, the V gene TRBV5-1; the D gene is possibly TRBD2 (6 bases). CDR1 SGHRS and CDR2 YFSETQ come from the germline V gene. V shed 3 bases and J shed 4 bases, with 19 bases lying between them. The CDR3 has 16 residues. The CDR3 here is CASSSRDSPTRETQYF. Written as DNA, the CDR3 is TGCGCCAGCAGCTCGCGGGACTCACCTACTCGAGAGACCCAGTACTTC.

J is TRBJ1-1 and V is TRBV28; the match to TRBD1 covers 7 bases. The CDR3 is made up of 12 amino acids. The V and J ends lost 9 bases and 8 bases, in that order; junction bases with no gene match: 9. Germline loops: CDR1 MDHEN, CDR2 SYDVKM. In DNA, the CDR3 is TGTGCCAGTTCCCCACAGGGGTTGGAAGCTTTCTTT. As protein: CASSPQGLEAFF.

The chain recombines TRBV10-2 with TRBJ1-3, with D possibly matching TRBD1 (6 bases). This CDR3 contains 15 residues. Germline CDR1 WSHSY, CDR2 SAAADI. V shed 2 bases and J shed 4 bases, with 12 bases lying between them. CDR3 DNA: TGCGCCAGCAGTGAGCAAGAGGGGGACGGAAACACCATATATTTT. It specifies CASSEQEGDGNTIYF.

This chain connects TRBV11-1 to TRBJ1-3, with unresolved D. Germline values: CDR1 SGHAT, CDR2 FQDESV (reference sequence). Trimming stripped 2 bases from V and 0 bases from J, with 2 bases between. This CDR3 comprises 13 residues. The DNA for the CDR3 is TGTGCCAGCAGCTTACACTCTGGAAACACCATATATTTT. This translates into CASSLHSGNTIYF.

This clone appeared a single time. The chain uses TRBV25-1 and TRBJ2-1; 9 bases are a match to TRBD1. The CDR3 length is 15 residues. The germline CDR1 and CDR2 sequences are MGHDK and SYGVNS. Trimming took 6 bases from V and 8 from J; bases not matched to a gene: 11. Here the CDR3 reads CASRGQDTGGHEQFF. The CDR3 coding sequence is TGTGCCAGCAGGGGACAAGACACAGGGGGCCATGAGCAGTTCTTC.

The J gene is TRBJ2-4, the V gene TRBV4-1, with 8 positions matching TRBD2. The J segment lost 9 bases and the V segment lost 1 base, leaving 5 bases of the junction unmatched. CDR1 is MGHRA, CDR2 YSYEKL, per germline. The CDR3 extends over 14 amino acids. The CDR3 bases are TGCGCCAGCAGCCAAGCGGGAGGGCCGGTCATTCAGTACTTC. Residues: CASSQAGGPVIQYF.

The chain employs TRBV5-6 and TRBJ2-1; a possible D gene is TRBD2 (6 bases). The V end lost 3 bases, the J end lost 4 bases, and 11 bases lay between the germline ends. There are 14 residues in the CDR3. The germline CDR1 and CDR2 sequences are SGHDT and YYEEEE. CDR3 DNA: TGTGCCAGCAGCTGGGGGGACCAATACAATGAGCAGTTCTTC. Translation gives CASSWGDQYNEQFF.

This rearrangement joins TRBV10-1 to TRBJ2-2; TRBD2 might be the D (6 bases). This CDR3 is built from 13 residues. Trimming stripped 8 bases from V and 2 bases from J, with 9 bases between. Germline CDR1 is WNHNN and CDR2 is SYGVQD (reference sequence). This CDR3 reads CASAGPNTGELFF. The CDR3 DNA is TGCGCCAGCGCGGGACCAAACACCGGGGAGCTGTTTTTT.

This sequence joins TRBV5-1 and TRBJ2-3, with 7 bases matching TRBD2. Germline V gene data show CDR1 as SGHRS and CDR2 as YFSETQ. After removal of 0 bases from V and 0 bases from J, the junction contained 4 bases not matched to a gene. The CDR3 has 16 amino acids. The CDR3 loop reads CASSLGASGSTDTQYF. CDR3 nucleotides: TGCGCCAGCAGCTTGGGTGCTAGCGGTAGCACAGATACGCAGTATTTT.

This clone occurred a few times. The chain uses TRBV28 and TRBJ2-7; TRBD1 is a possible D gene (6 bases). CDR3 length equals 15 residues. V lost 3 bases and J 6 bases, leaving 18 bases between the germline ends. CDR1 is MDHEN and CDR2 is SYDVKM in the germline V gene. The DNA for the CDR3 is TGTGCCAGCAGTTTCGGTTTTTACAGGGCTGGCGAGCAGTACGTC. It codes for CASSFGFYRAGEQYV.

This chain connects TRBV5-8 to TRBJ1-5; 7 bases map to TRBD1. Per the germline V gene, CDR1 is SGHTS and CDR2 is YDEGEE. The CDR3 sequence is 17 residues long. Trimming took 0 bases from V and 4 from J; bases not matched to a gene: 10. The CDR3 coding sequence is TGTGCCAGCAGCTTGGCCTTGGGAACAGGGGATAATCAGCCCCAGCATTTT. Translated: CASSLALGTGDNQPQHF. Complete variable domain (other parts from reference TRBV5-8 and TRBJ1-5): EAGVTQSPTHLIKTRGQQATLRCSPISGHTSVYWYQQALGLGLQFLLWYDEGEERNRGNFPPRFSGRQFPNYSSELNVNALELEDSALYLCASSLALGTGDNQPQHFGDGTRLSIL.